A single sample is the source of the 10 T cell receptor beta chains below, sequenced in a study of blood T cell repertoires in COVID-19. Clones were sequenced by immunoSEQ multiplex PCR, and TCRdb holds only the in-frame ones, with some missing. The sample has fewer than 150,000 clones; roughly 85% are singletons. The source material was peripheral blood. The source of these receptors is a man between 45 and 60 years old with acute or convalescent COVID-19.

This clone was recorded only once. The chain couples TRBV7-9 to TRBJ1-4, with TRBD1 identical over 9 bases. CDR1 is SEHNR, CDR2 FQNEAQ, per germline (reference sequence). CDR3 length: 14 amino acids. V was pared by 1 base and J by 8 bases, with 2 bases of the junction left unmatched. The chain's CDR3 is CASSLGTGEEKLFF. The CDR3 nucleotides read TGTGCCAGCAGCTTAGGGACAGGGGAAGAAAAACTGTTTTTT. The variable domain in full, completed from reference TRBV7-9 and TRBJ1-4, reads DTGVSQNPRHKITKRGQNVTFRCDPISEHNRLYWYRQTLGQGPEFLTYFQNEAQLEKSRLLSDRFSAERPKGSFSTLEIQRTEQGDSAMYLCASSLGTGEEKLFFGSGTQLSVL.

The V gene is TRBV30, the J gene TRBJ2-2; 9 positions match TRBD2. Per germline, CDR1 GTSNPN and CDR2 SVGIG (reference sequence). Trimming cost V 8 bases and J 4 bases; bases outside gene matches: 11. This CDR3 has 15 residues. CDR3 nucleotides: TGTGCCGAGGAGGTAGCGGGGGTAGGCACCGGGGAGCTGTTTTTT. Its protein is CAEEVAGVGTGELFF. Based on the CDR3 plus reference TRBV30 and TRBJ2-2, the full variable domain is SQTIHQWPATLVQPVGSPLSLECTVEGTSNPNLYWYRQAAGRGLQLLFYSVGIGQISSEVPQNLSASRPQDRQFILSSKKLLLSDSGFYLCAEEVAGVGTGELFFGEGSRLTVL.

This clone came up once. The rearrangement links TRBV27 to TRBJ2-1; D is possibly TRBD1 (6 bases). The V end lost 6 bases, the J end lost 6 bases, and 9 bases lay between the germline ends. The CDR3 loop spans 12 amino acids. CDR1 and CDR2 from the germline V gene are MNHEY and SMNVEV (reference sequence). CDR3 coding DNA: TGTGCCAGCAGCCCGACAGGCAATGAGCAGTTCTTC. This gives the protein CASSPTGNEQFF.

V gene TRBV5-1 combines with J gene TRBJ1-4; D gene ambiguous. The CDR3 covers 15 residues. The ends were cut back, 4 bases at V and 0 bases at J, with 10 bases in the middle. Germline V lookup: CDR1 SGHRS, CDR2 YFSETQ. This CDR3 reads CASSPETSTNEKLFF. Written as DNA, the CDR3 is TGCGCCAGCAGCCCAGAGACATCAACTAATGAAAAACTGTTTTTT.

The chain combines TRBV10-2 with TRBJ2-1, with D possibly matching TRBD2 (6 bases). V was trimmed by 3 bases and J by 2 bases, leaving 11 bases between them. The CDR3 covers 15 residues. CDR1 and CDR2 (germline): WSHSY, SAAADI. The chain's CDR3 is CASSDVGGTYNEQFF. In DNA form, the CDR3 reads TGCGCCAGCAGTGATGTCGGGGGAACCTACAATGAGCAGTTCTTC.

The chain recombines TRBV5-1 with TRBJ2-7; TRBD1 matches at 9 bases. The CDR3 spans 16 residues. The V gene end was trimmed by 2 bases and the J gene end by 3 bases; junction bases not matched to a gene: 9. Germline assignment: CDR1 SGHRS and CDR2 YFSETQ. For the CDR3, the DNA is TGCGCCAGCAGCTTAAAGGGCCCGACAGGGGGCTACGAGCAGTACTTC. Protein product: CASSLKGPTGGYEQYF.

The gene calls are TRBV2 and TRBJ1-2; 10 bases agree with TRBD1. CDR3 length: 13 amino acids. The germline gives CDR1 SNHLY, CDR2 FYNNEI. The junction had 5 bases not matched to a gene; V was cut back by 10 bases and J by 3 bases. The CDR3 sequence is CATGGQGHYGYTF. The CDR3 coding sequence is TGTGCCACCGGGGGACAGGGGCACTATGGCTACACCTTC.

CDR3 DNA: TGTGCCAGCACCAACCCCCCGGGACTAGCGGGGTACCAAGCTTACAATGAGCAGTTCTTC. It encodes CASTNPPGLAGYQAYNEQFF. The chain employs TRBV7-9 and TRBJ2-1, with TRBD2 matching 13 bases. This CDR3 is 20 amino acids long. Germline V gene lookup returns CDR1 SEHNR and CDR2 FQNEAQ (reference sequence). V shed 7 bases and J 4 bases; nucleotides not matched to a gene: 19.

The chain uses TRBV5-6 and TRBJ1-2; 7 bases map to TRBD1. Trimming at V came to 4 bases and at J to 4 bases, leaving 4 bases not matched to a gene. This CDR3 is 13 amino acids long. Germline V gene sequence: CDR1 SGHDT, CDR2 YYEEEE. The chain's CDR3 is CASSPGQTYGYTF. Written as DNA, the CDR3 is TGTGCCAGCAGCCCGGGACAGACCTATGGCTACACCTTC. Full variable domain (remainder filled in from reference TRBV5-6 and TRBJ1-2): DAGVTQSPTHLIKTRGQQVTLRCSPKSGHDTVSWYQQALGQGPQFIFQYYEEEERQRGNFPDRFSGHQFPNYSSELNVNALLLGDSALYLCASSPGQTYGYTFGSGTRLTVV.

V and J are TRBV5-6 and TRBJ2-1; 9 bases match TRBD2. CDR1 and CDR2 (germline): SGHDT, YYEEEE. Unmatched junction bases numbered 5, after V lost 4 bases and J lost 3 bases. CDR3 length: 15 residues. CDR3 protein: CASSISGSDYNEQFF. CDR3 bases: TGTGCCAGCAGCATTAGCGGGAGTGACTACAATGAGCAGTTCTTC.